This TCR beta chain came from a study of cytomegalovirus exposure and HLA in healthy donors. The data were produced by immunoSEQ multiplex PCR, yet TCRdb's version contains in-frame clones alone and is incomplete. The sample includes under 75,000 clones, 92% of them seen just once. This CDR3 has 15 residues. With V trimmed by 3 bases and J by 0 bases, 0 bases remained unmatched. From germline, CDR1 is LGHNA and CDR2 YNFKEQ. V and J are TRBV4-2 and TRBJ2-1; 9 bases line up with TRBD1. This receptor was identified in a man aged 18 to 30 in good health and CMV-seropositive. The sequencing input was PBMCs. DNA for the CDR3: TGTGCCAGCAGCCAGACAGGGGGCTCCTACAATGAGCAGTTCTTC. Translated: CASSQTGGSYNEQFF.